Below are 11 T cell receptor beta chains sequenced from a single sample in a study of beta chain features in type 1 diabetes. All of the isolated RNA was reverse transcribed, so expressed TCRB transcripts were sequenced. The method was immunoSEQ multiplex PCR; TCRdb's version includes in-frame clones alone and lacks a portion of them. The repertoire holds over 500,000 clones, around 15% seen once, with 0.09% to 0.095% in the top ten. The sequenced sample consisted of naive CD4+ T cells from blood. The receptors were gathered from a man younger than 35 in good health.

This chain connects TRBV18 to TRBJ2-7, with D maybe TRBD1 (5 bases). The CDR3 has 14 residues. Trimming shortened V by 6 bases and J by 4 bases, and 16 bases separated the two germline ends. CDR1 and CDR2 from the germline V gene are KGHSH and LQKENI. In nucleotides, the CDR3 is TGTGCCAGCTCTGTGGGTCAGGGTCGGTACGAGCAGTACTTC. Its translation is CASSVGQGRYEQYF.

This clone turned up a few times. The chain has TRBV4-3 and TRBJ2-1; D is perhaps TRBD2 (5 bases). The germline gives CDR1 LGHNA, CDR2 YSLEER. Trimming stripped 4 bases from V and 8 bases from J, with 21 bases between. The CDR3 has 16 amino acids. The CDR3 here is CASSRLSNGVNDEQFF. The DNA of the CDR3 is TGCGCCAGCAGCCGACTTTCCAACGGGGTGAACGATGAGCAGTTCTTC.

This clone turned up a few times. The chain joins TRBV10-3 to TRBJ1-5; 7 bases agree with TRBD1. The ends lost 4 bases at V and 5 bases at J; junction bases unmatched: 2. The germline V gene encodes CDR1 ENHRY and CDR2 SYGVKD. This CDR3 is built from 13 residues. CDR3 protein: CAISGTGDQPQHF. Here the CDR3 DNA reads TGTGCCATCAGTGGAACAGGGGATCAGCCCCAGCATTTT.

This chain connects TRBV19 to TRBJ2-1, with a possible D match to TRBD2 (5 bases). The CDR3 covers 14 residues. Looked up from germline, CDR1 is LNHDA and CDR2 is SQIVND (reference sequence). The V and J ends lost 4 bases and 4 bases respectively, with 11 bases between them. CDR3 residues: CASSTSGVYNEQFF. CDR3 coding DNA: TGTGCCAGTAGTACTTCCGGGGTATACAATGAGCAGTTCTTC. Filled out from reference TRBV19 and TRBJ2-1, the complete variable domain reads DGGITQSPKYLFRKEGQNVTLSCEQNLNHDAMYWYRQDPGQGLRLIYYSQIVNDFQKGDIAEGYSVSREKKESFPLTVTSAQKNPTAFYLCASSTSGVYNEQFFGPGTRLTVL.

CDR3 DNA: TGTGCCAGCAGTCTCCGGACATCAGATACGCAGTATTTT. This sequence encodes CASSLRTSDTQYF. The V and J genes are TRBV28 and TRBJ2-3; TRBD1 might be the D (5 bases). V was pared by 5 bases and J by 4 bases, with 10 bases between. The CDR3 is 13 amino acids. Germline V gene lookup returns CDR1 MDHEN and CDR2 SYDVKM. The whole variable domain, filled in from reference TRBV28 and TRBJ2-3, reads DVKVTQSSRYLVKRTGEKVFLECVQDMDHENMFWYRQDPGLGLRLIYFSYDVKMKEKGDIPEGYSVSREKKERFSLILESASTNQTSMYLCASSLRTSDTQYFGPGTRLTVL.

This clone turned up a few times. The genes are TRBV4-2 and TRBJ2-7; the D gene is possibly TRBD2 (5 bases). From germline, CDR1 is LGHNA and CDR2 YNFKEQ. This CDR3 is built from 15 residues. Trimming removed 1 base from V and 6 bases from J, with 16 bases in between. CDR3 loop: CASSQGTRTDSEQYF. The CDR3 DNA is TGTGCCAGCAGCCAAGGTACCCGGACTGATAGCGAGCAGTACTTC.

The gene calls are TRBV28 and TRBJ2-2, with TRBD1 matching over 8 bases. The CDR3 spans 18 residues. CDR1 is MDHEN and CDR2 is SYDVKM in the germline V gene. V lost 5 bases to trimming and J lost 2 bases; unmatched junction nucleotides: 13. The CDR3 region is CASSHRQGSWGNTGELFF. Written as DNA, the CDR3 is TGTGCCAGCAGTCACCGACAGGGGTCCTGGGGAAACACCGGGGAGCTGTTTTTT. Based on the CDR3 plus reference TRBV28 and TRBJ2-2, the full variable domain is DVKVTQSSRYLVKRTGEKVFLECVQDMDHENMFWYRQDPGLGLRLIYFSYDVKMKEKGDIPEGYSVSREKKERFSLILESASTNQTSMYLCASSHRQGSWGNTGELFFGEGSRLTVL.

The chain carries TRBV28 and TRBJ2-4; a weak D match, TRBD2 (5 bases). The CDR3 covers 15 residues. V was pared by 5 bases and J by 2 bases, with 13 bases between. Germline V lookup: CDR1 MDHEN, CDR2 SYDVKM. CDR3: CASSTHLASKNIQYF. DNA for the CDR3: TGTGCCAGCAGTACCCACTTAGCGTCCAAAAACATTCAGTACTTC.

Turning to this clone: The junction departs from germline at one end; a sequencing error may be responsible. The chain uses TRBV6-1 and TRBJ2-7; D possibly corresponds to TRBD1 (6 bases). The length of the CDR3 is 16 residues. CDR1 and CDR2 from the germline V gene are MNHNS and SASEGT. The CDR3 DNA sequence: TGTGCCACCAGTGGAACCGGGACAAGTGAACCCTACGAGCAGTACTTC. Protein product: CATSGTGTSEPYEQYF.

The table lists this clone with a few counts. The chain has TRBV25-1 and TRBJ2-3; D is perhaps TRBD1 (6 bases). The CDR3 extends over 15 amino acids. CDR1 and CDR2 (germline): MGHDK, SYGVNS. Between the trimmed V and J ends, which lost 1 base and 2 bases, there was a span of 10 bases. The CDR3 DNA reads TGTGCCAGCAGTGAATTGAACAGGGCCACAGATACGCAGTATTTT. It encodes CASSELNRATDTQYF.

V usage is TRBV28 and J usage is TRBJ1-5; 10 nucleotides align to TRBD1. Germline-derived CDR1 and CDR2 are MDHEN and SYDVKM. With V trimmed by 4 bases and J by 5 bases, 8 bases remained unmatched. The CDR3 totals 16 residues. This CDR3 is CASSSPTGGVYQPQHF. CDR3 bases: TGTGCCAGCAGTTCCCCGACAGGGGGCGTTTATCAGCCCCAGCATTTT.